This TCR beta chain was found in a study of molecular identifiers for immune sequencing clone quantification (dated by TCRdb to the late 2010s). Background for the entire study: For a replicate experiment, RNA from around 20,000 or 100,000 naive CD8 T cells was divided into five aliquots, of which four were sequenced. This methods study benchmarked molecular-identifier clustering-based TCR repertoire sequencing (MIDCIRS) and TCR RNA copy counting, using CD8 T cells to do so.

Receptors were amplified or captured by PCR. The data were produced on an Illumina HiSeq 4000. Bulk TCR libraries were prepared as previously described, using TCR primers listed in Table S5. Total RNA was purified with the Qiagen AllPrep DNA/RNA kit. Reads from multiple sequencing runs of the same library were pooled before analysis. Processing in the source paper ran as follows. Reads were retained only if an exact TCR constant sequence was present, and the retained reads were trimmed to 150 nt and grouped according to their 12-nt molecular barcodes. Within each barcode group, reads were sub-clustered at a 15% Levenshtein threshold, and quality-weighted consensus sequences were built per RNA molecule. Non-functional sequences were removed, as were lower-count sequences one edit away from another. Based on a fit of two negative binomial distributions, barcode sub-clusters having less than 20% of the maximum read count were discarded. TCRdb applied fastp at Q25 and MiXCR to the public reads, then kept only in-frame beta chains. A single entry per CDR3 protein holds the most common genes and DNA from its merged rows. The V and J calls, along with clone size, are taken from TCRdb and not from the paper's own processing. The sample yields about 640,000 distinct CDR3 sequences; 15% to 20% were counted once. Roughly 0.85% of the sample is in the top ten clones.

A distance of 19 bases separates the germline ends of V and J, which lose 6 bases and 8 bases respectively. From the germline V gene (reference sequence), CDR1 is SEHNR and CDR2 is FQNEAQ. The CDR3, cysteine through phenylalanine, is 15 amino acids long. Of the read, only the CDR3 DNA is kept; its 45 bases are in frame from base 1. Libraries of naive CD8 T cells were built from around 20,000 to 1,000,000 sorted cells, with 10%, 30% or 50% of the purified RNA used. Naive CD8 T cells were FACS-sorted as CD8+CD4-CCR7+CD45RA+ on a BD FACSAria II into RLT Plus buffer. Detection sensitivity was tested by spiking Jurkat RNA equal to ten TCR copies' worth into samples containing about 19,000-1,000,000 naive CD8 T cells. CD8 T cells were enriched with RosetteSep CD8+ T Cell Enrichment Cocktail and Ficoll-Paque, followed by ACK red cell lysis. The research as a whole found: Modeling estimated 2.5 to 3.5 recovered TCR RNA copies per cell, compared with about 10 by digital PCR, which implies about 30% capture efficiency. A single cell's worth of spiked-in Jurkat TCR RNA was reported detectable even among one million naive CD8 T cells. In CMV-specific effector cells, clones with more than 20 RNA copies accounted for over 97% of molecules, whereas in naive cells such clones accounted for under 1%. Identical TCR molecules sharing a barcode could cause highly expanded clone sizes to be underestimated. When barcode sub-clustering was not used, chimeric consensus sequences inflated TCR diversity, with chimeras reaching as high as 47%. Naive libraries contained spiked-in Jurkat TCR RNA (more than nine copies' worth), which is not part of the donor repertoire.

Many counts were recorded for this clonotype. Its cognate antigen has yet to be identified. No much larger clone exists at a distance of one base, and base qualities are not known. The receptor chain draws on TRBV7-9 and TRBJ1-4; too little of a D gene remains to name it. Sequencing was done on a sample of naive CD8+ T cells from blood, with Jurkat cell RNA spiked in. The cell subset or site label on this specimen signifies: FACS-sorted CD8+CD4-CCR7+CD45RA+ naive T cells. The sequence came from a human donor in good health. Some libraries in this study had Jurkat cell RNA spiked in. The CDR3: CASSPSSRAGEKLFF. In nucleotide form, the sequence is TGTGCCAGCAGTCCCAGCTCAAGGGCCGGGGAAAAACTGTTTTTT.